The clone carrying this T cell receptor beta chain has more than one count but fewer than ten. Its antigen is not identified. The sample belongs to a study of glioma-infiltrating T cells. Across the whole study: Glioma patients had dexamethasone for six or fewer days before surgery. Overall study findings and caveats: Signature shared blood CDR3 motifs were enriched in low-divergence and depleted in high-divergence patients. Non-neoplastic patients had below-expected tissue-blood divergence, while all gliomas exceeded expectation. Very few CDR3 sequences were shared between tissue and blood.

The CDR3 contains 12 residues. Trimming removed 5 bases from V and 4 bases from J, with 8 bases in between. Per germline, CDR1 SGHNT and CDR2 YYREEE (reference sequence). Using RNA template, CDR3s of TCR alpha and beta were amplified with iRepertoire arm-PCR. TCRdb fed the multiplex PCR reads into MiXCR, producing one record per CDR3 protein. The sample includes more than 350,000 distinct CDR3 sequences, about two fifths of them seen just once. This chain joins TRBV5-4 and TRBJ2-3; D ambiguous. This clonotype was sampled from a human donor with low-grade glioma or glioblastoma, undergoing nonglioma brain surgery, or in good health (not recorded which). The specimen was glioma tissue, nonneoplastic brain tissue, or PBMCs (not recorded which). DNA of the CDR3: TGTGCCAGCAGTTACCGATCAGATACGCAGTATTTT. This gives the protein CASSYRSDTQYF. Looking up the rest from reference TRBV5-4 and TRBJ2-3 gives the full variable domain: ETGVTQSPTHLIKTRGQQVTLRCSSQSGHNTVSWYQQALGQGPQFIFQYYREEENGRGNFPPRFSGLQFPNYSSELNVNALELDDSALYLCASSYRSDTQYFGPGTRLTVL.